Presented here are 8 T cell receptor beta chains from one specimen sequenced in a study of shared T cell receptors in the human thymus. Sequencing used immunoSEQ multiplex PCR; TCRdb keeps in-frame clones, though not all of them. The sample carries just under 550,000 clones, around 78% recorded once. A further study also used this sample, focusing on human thymus T cells.

Sequencing was done on a sample of thymocytes. These receptors were taken from a boy under two years old with a congenital heart defect.

The chain employs TRBV5-1 and TRBJ2-5, with 7 bases lining up with TRBD2. Germline CDR1 is SGHRS and CDR2 is YFSETQ. The CDR3 contains 15 residues. The J segment lost 7 bases and the V segment lost 4 bases, leaving 13 bases of the junction unmatched. CDR3 nucleotides: TGCGCCAGCAGCGCGGGTCGGGGGGATCGCGGGACCCAGTACTTC. Protein sequence: CASSAGRGDRGTQYF. The full variable domain, completed using reference TRBV5-1 and TRBJ2-5, is KAGVTQTPRYLIKTRGQQVTLSCSPISGHRSVSWYQQTPGQGLQFLFEYFSETQRNKGNFPGRFSGRQFSNSRSEMNVSTLELGDSALYLCASSAGRGDRGTQYFGPGTRLLVL.

This sequence joins TRBV20-1 and TRBJ2-4; D may be TRBD1 (5 bases). Germline V lookup: CDR1 DFQATT, CDR2 SNEGSKA (reference sequence). The CDR3 runs 11 residues. Trimming stripped 7 bases from V and 4 bases from J, with 8 bases between. The CDR3 sequence: CSGTSKNIQYF. For the CDR3, the DNA is TGCAGTGGGACATCGAAAAACATTCAGTACTTC.

This rearrangement joins TRBV9 to TRBJ1-2; 7 nucleotides match TRBD1. Germline V gene data show CDR1 as SGDLS and CDR2 as YYNGEE. This CDR3 contains 17 residues. V dropped 0 bases and J dropped 6; count of bases not matched to a gene: 14. As DNA, the CDR3 is TGTGCCAGCAGCGTAGGAAGGGAGACAGGGTATTCGGATGGCTACACCTTC. Amino acids: CASSVGRETGYSDGYTF.

The V and J genes are TRBV27 and TRBJ2-1; D unclear. The CDR3 extends over 15 amino acids. Germline V lookup: CDR1 MNHEY, CDR2 SMNVEV (reference sequence). Trimming cost V 5 bases and J 0 bases, with 11 bases left between them. CDR3 amino acids: CASSGGVGSYNEQFF. CDR3 in DNA: TGTGCCAGCAGTGGCGGAGTTGGCTCCTACAATGAGCAGTTCTTC.

V is TRBV28 and J is TRBJ2-5; 7 bases align to TRBD1. The CDR3 extends over 14 amino acids. The junction had 2 bases not matched to a gene; V was cut back by 4 bases and J by 0 bases. The V gene's germline CDR1 is MDHEN and CDR2 SYDVKM. The CDR3 DNA reads TGTGCCAGCAGTTCGGGACAGCACCAAGAGACCCAGTACTTC. Residues: CASSSGQHQETQYF.

The chain recombines TRBV7-9 with TRBJ2-7, with a possible D match to TRBD1 (5 bases). The V and J ends lost 2 bases and 5 bases respectively, with 13 bases between them. Germline-derived CDR1 and CDR2 are SEHNR and FQNEAQ (reference sequence). This CDR3 comprises 14 residues. The CDR3 loop reads CASSLIRSGNEQYF. The CDR3 coding sequence is TGTGCCAGCAGCTTAATAAGATCAGGGAACGAGCAGTACTTC.

The J gene is TRBJ1-4, the V gene TRBV7-9; 8 nucleotides match TRBD1. The CDR3 loop spans 16 amino acids. Germline V gene lookup returns CDR1 SEHNR and CDR2 FQNEAQ (reference sequence). Trimming took 2 bases from V and 8 from J; bases not matched to a gene: 10. CDR3 nucleotides: TGTGCCAGCAGCTTATATCGCAGGGGGCGAGGGGAAAAACTGTTTTTT. Protein: CASSLYRRGRGEKLFF.

The gene calls are TRBV25-1 and TRBJ2-1; TRBD2 aligns across 8 bases. This CDR3 spans 14 amino acids. Trimming cost V 3 bases and J 6 bases; bases outside gene matches: 4. CDR1 MGHDK and CDR2 SYGVNS come from the germline V gene. CDR3 protein: CASSDAGGGNEQFF. Here the CDR3 DNA reads TGTGCCAGCAGTGACGCGGGAGGAGGCAATGAGCAGTTCTTC.